These 14 T cell receptor beta chains were sequenced from one sample in a study of blood T cell repertoires in COVID-19. Method: immunoSEQ multiplex PCR; TCRdb's copy keeps in-frame clones and lacks some. The sample lists about 670,000 clones; about nine tenths were seen once. Sequencing was done on a sample of peripheral blood. Source of these receptors: a woman between 18 and 30 years old with acute or convalescent COVID-19.

The chain couples TRBV18 to TRBJ1-2; D is perhaps TRBD1 (5 bases). Germline CDR1 KGHSH, CDR2 LQKENI. The V end lost 2 bases, the J end lost 4 bases, and 14 bases lay between the germline ends. The CDR3 contains 15 residues. The CDR3: CASSPEYTGVYGYTF. The DNA for the CDR3 is TGTGCCAGCTCACCAGAGTATACAGGAGTCTATGGCTACACCTTC.

CDR3 amino acids: CASSQRTGDGYTF. CDR3 in DNA: TGTGCCAGCAGCCAAAGGACAGGGGATGGCTACACCTTC. The chain joins TRBV3-1 (or the pseudogene TRBV3-2) to TRBJ1-2, with 9 bases matching TRBD1. The CDR3 loop spans 13 amino acids. Unmatched junction bases numbered 1, after V lost 2 bases and J lost 6 bases. Per germline, CDR1 LGHDT and CDR2 YNNKEL (reference sequence).

This clone has only a few counts. V gene TRBV15 combines with J gene TRBJ1-2; 10 bases fit TRBD1. Germline V lookup: CDR1 LNHNV, CDR2 YYDKDF (reference sequence). With V trimmed by 8 bases and J by 5 bases, 5 bases remained unmatched. This CDR3 comprises 13 residues. The CDR3 loop reads CATAGTGVYGYTF. The DNA for the CDR3 is TGTGCCACCGCCGGGACAGGGGTATATGGCTACACCTTC.

This clone has a single count. V usage is TRBV27 and J usage is TRBJ2-1; tentatively, D is TRBD2 (6 bases). CDR1 and CDR2 from the germline V gene are MNHEY and SMNVEV (reference sequence). The CDR3 totals 15 residues. V lost 8 bases to trimming and J lost 1 base, with 15 bases between them. CDR3 DNA: TGTGCCAGCTCCCTGGGACGGGGGTCCTACAATGAGCAGTTCTTC. Translated: CASSLGRGSYNEQFF.

This chain uses TRBV18 with TRBJ1-2; unclear D gene. CDR1 and CDR2 from the germline V gene are KGHSH and LQKENI. The length of the CDR3 is 13 residues. V dropped 3 bases and J dropped 3 bases, with 8 bases sitting between them. The DNA of the CDR3 is TGTGCCAGCTCACCTTTTTTCGACTATGGCTACACCTTC. Its translation is CASSPFFDYGYTF.

CDR3 residues: CAISESRGSKFF. CDR3 nucleotides: TGTGCCATCAGTGAGTCTAGGGGTAGTAAGTTCTTC. The chain employs TRBV10-3 and TRBJ2-1; possible D gene TRBD1, 5 bases. The CDR3 covers 12 residues. Germline CDR1 reads ENHRY; CDR2 reads SYGVKD. V dropped 0 bases and J dropped 14 bases, with 11 bases sitting between them.

This clone was counted once. The rearrangement joins TRBV9 to TRBJ1-1; D gene unclear. This CDR3 is built from 14 residues. V lost 4 bases, J lost 1 base, and 11 bases lay in between. CDR1 and CDR2 (germline): SGDLS, YYNGEE. The CDR3 coding sequence is TGTGCCAGCAGCCCTACGGGAGCGAACACTGAAGCTTTCTTT. Amino acids: CASSPTGANTEAFF.

The chain uses TRBV5-4 and TRBJ1-1, with D maybe TRBD1 (5 bases). This CDR3 region has 19 residues. Germline assignment: CDR1 SGHNT and CDR2 YYREEE (reference sequence). Trimming left V 0 bases short and J 0 bases short, with 21 bases between. CDR3 bases: TGTGCCAGCAGCTTGGTTATGGTGGTGGGGGGTCCTATGAACACTGAAGCTTTCTTT. Amino acid sequence: CASSLVMVVGGPMNTEAFF.

V gene TRBV10-2 combines with J gene TRBJ2-7; D not certain. V was shortened by 6 bases and J by 3 bases, with 6 bases between the two germline ends. Looked up from germline, CDR1 is WSHSY and CDR2 is SAAADI. The CDR3 runs to 11 residues. The DNA of the CDR3 is TGCGCCAGCAGGGTCGGCTACGAGCAGTACTTC. Translating gives CASRVGYEQYF.

In this sample, this clone turned up once. The rearrangement joins TRBV12-3 or TRBV12-4 to TRBJ2-2, with D perhaps matching TRBD1 (5 bases). The CDR3 spans 12 residues. V lost 5 bases and J 6 bases, leaving 7 bases between the germline ends. CDR3 region: CASSPGPGELFF. CDR3 in DNA: TGTGCCAGCAGTCCAGGGCCCGGGGAGCTGTTTTTT.

The gene calls are TRBV29-1 and TRBJ2-1, with D uncertain. V was clipped by 3 bases and J by 8 bases, with 11 bases between them. Germline V CDR1 and CDR2: SQVTM, ANQGSEA. This CDR3 is 12 amino acids long. The CDR3 DNA follows: TGCAGCGTTGATCCCAGGTTGGATGAGCAGTTCTTC. It translates to CSVDPRLDEQFF.

The chain has TRBV7-2 and TRBJ2-1; D is uncertain. Germline V gene sequence: CDR1 SGHTA, CDR2 FQGNSA. With 1 base removed from V and 9 bases from J, the gap between germline ends came to 7 bases. The length of the CDR3 is 12 residues. CDR3 residues: CASSLDHSEQFF. CDR3 bases: TGTGCCAGCAGCTTAGACCATAGTGAGCAGTTCTTC.

The genes are TRBV12-3 or TRBV12-4 and TRBJ1-1; unclear D gene. V lost 3 bases and J lost 2, with 7 bases in between. This CDR3 has 13 amino acids. Here the CDR3 reads CASSLNGNTEAFF. Written as DNA, the CDR3 is TGTGCCAGCAGTTTGAACGGTAACACTGAAGCTTTCTTT.

The chain is built from TRBV24-1 and TRBJ2-7; possible D gene TRBD1, 6 bases. Per the germline V gene, CDR1 is KGHDR and CDR2 is SFDVKD. There are 13 residues in the CDR3. The V end was cut by 3 bases, the J end by 2 bases, with 7 bases between. The CDR3 DNA sequence: TGTGCCACCAGTGATGGGACACCCTACGAGCAGTACTTC. This sequence encodes CATSDGTPYEQYF.